This entry is about one TCR beta chain. What it recognizes is unknown. The authors isolated CD4+ T cells after around 9 days of culture. Of the BNT162b2 and mRNA-1273 vaccines, participants received two doses of one or the other. Having tested negative for nucleocapsid antibodies, the vaccine recipients showed no prior SARS-CoV-2 infection. The data were produced by immunoSEQ multiplex PCR, yet TCRdb's version contains in-frame clones alone and is incomplete. The profile shows about 73,000 clones, nearly 75% of them singletons. These data come from a study of vaccination effects on CD4 cells after COVID-19. About the study: Post-vaccine sampling took place a median of 72 days after the second dose. They grew two million PBMC in each well, adding 10 IU/ml IL-2 and 8.5 to 10 ug/ml peptides. Findings of the study overall: Convalescent patients in the study were few, and early post-infection timepoints were absent.

Trimming took off 4 bases at V and 0 bases at J, with 17 bases between the two ends. CDR1 is SGDLS and CDR2 is YYNGEE in the germline V gene. This CDR3 has 17 amino acids. This rearrangement joins TRBV9 to TRBJ1-3; D is uncertain. The clonotype was recovered from a human donor who received a COVID-19 vaccine. The sequences come from CD4+ T cells from PBMCs cultured without peptide, collected after COVID-19 vaccination. CDR3 nucleotides: TGTGCCAGCAGCCCTCGTGAACGGCCAGTCTCTGGAAACACCATATATTTT. Protein product: CASSPRERPVSGNTIYF.